This passage covers 26 T cell receptor beta chains from one sample sequenced in a study of T cells in Graves' hyperthyroidism and ophthalmopathy. The source material, RNA transcripts, was used to amplify TCR beta CDR3 regions. With the HTBI primer set, the TCR CDR3 went through a first round of RT-PCR. MiXCR, run by TCRdb on the multiplex PCR reads, gives a single entry per CDR3 protein. The table shows fewer than 500,000 distinct CDR3 sequences, with roughly 13% occurring only once. Sequencing was performed on blood. The receptors shown here come from a man aged 30 to 45 with Graves' hyperthyroidism that later progressed to Graves' ophthalmopathy.

This clonotype was seen a handful of times. The DNA for the CDR3 is TGCAGCGCCCACATGGCGGACTCTGGAAACACCATATATTTT. Amino acid sequence: CSAHMADSGNTIYF. This chain links TRBV29-1 with TRBJ1-3; no clear D gene. The CDR3 runs 14 residues. From germline, CDR1 is SQVTM and CDR2 ANQGSEA. Trimming removed 7 bases from V and 0 bases from J, with 13 bases in between.

Many counts were recorded for this clonotype. J is TRBJ2-7 and V is TRBV2, with D hard to call. CDR3 size: 15 residues. The V gene lost 3 bases and the J gene lost 0 bases, with 12 bases spanning the gap. Germline V CDR1 and CDR2: SNHLY, FYNNEI. DNA of the CDR3: TGTGCCAGCAGTGACTGGCAGGCGAGCTCCTACGAGCAGTACTTC. This encodes CASSDWQASSYEQYF.

This clonotype was recorded at least ten times. V gene TRBV7-2 combines with J gene TRBJ2-6, with unresolved D. The V and J ends lost 5 bases and 0 bases respectively, with 8 bases between them. Per the germline V gene, CDR1 is SGHTA and CDR2 is FQGNSA. This CDR3 comprises 15 residues. CDR3 sequence reads: CASSPYRSGANVLTF. In nucleotides, the CDR3 is TGTGCCAGCAGCCCCTACCGCTCTGGGGCCAACGTCCTGACTTTC. Full variable domain (missing parts from reference TRBV7-2 and TRBJ2-6): GAGVSQSPSNKVTEKGKDVELRCDPISGHTALYWYRQSLGQGLEFLIYFQGNSAPDKSGLPSDRFSAERTGGSVSTLTIQRTQQEDSAVYLCASSPYRSGANVLTFGAGSRLTVL.

At least ten counts were recorded for this clonotype. The chain joins TRBV14 to TRBJ1-1; TRBD1 matches at 8 bases. This CDR3 region has 19 residues. Trimming cost V 5 bases and J 0 bases; bases outside gene matches: 17. Germline V gives CDR1 SGHDN, CDR2 FVKESK. The CDR3 reads CASSNRTGTPRILNTEAFF. Here the CDR3 DNA reads TGTGCCAGCAGCAATCGGACAGGGACTCCAAGGATTCTGAACACTGAAGCTTTCTTT.

This clonotype was detected a few times. The chain couples TRBV7-8 to TRBJ2-7, with 7 positions matching TRBD1. J gave up 2 bases and V 3 bases, and 4 bases lay outside the gene matches. Per the germline V gene, CDR1 is SGHVS and CDR2 is FQNEAQ. The CDR3 extends over 14 amino acids. The CDR3 region is CASSLDRYTYEQYF. Here the CDR3 DNA reads TGTGCCAGCAGCTTGGACAGGTACACCTACGAGCAGTACTTC.

This clonotype was detected ten times or more. V gene TRBV2 combines with J gene TRBJ1-2, with D tentatively TRBD1 (5 bases). The CDR3 is 15 amino acids. Trimming took 2 bases from V and 3 from J, leaving 13 bases between them. Per the germline V gene, CDR1 is SNHLY and CDR2 is FYNNEI. The DNA for the CDR3 is TGTGCCAGCAGTGAAAGGCAGGGAGAACACTATGGCTACACCTTC. Amino acids: CASSERQGEHYGYTF.

In this sample, this clonotype turned up many times. The chain joins TRBV20-1 to TRBJ1-5; no reliable D call. The germline CDR1 and CDR2 sequences are DFQATT and SNEGSKA (reference sequence). This CDR3 spans 12 amino acids. The germline V and J ends were trimmed by 6 bases and 5 bases, with 11 bases remaining between them. DNA for the CDR3: TGCAGTGCGATAAAGAGGGATCAGCCCCAGCATTTT. It encodes CSAIKRDQPQHF.

This clonotype was seen ten or more times. CDR3 in amino acids: CASSLPLEWAGNYNEQFF. The CDR3 bases are TGCGCCAGCAGCTTACCACTAGAATGGGCGGGGAACTACAATGAGCAGTTCTTC. The V and J genes are TRBV5-1 and TRBJ2-1; D may be TRBD2 (6 bases). The CDR3 totals 18 residues. Germline CDR1 and CDR2: SGHRS and YFSETQ. The ends were cut back, 2 bases at V and 3 bases at J, with 21 bases in the middle.

At least ten counts were recorded for this clonotype. The J gene is TRBJ2-7, the V gene TRBV5-1; 8 nucleotides agree with TRBD1. CDR1 is SGHRS and CDR2 is YFSETQ in the germline V gene. The CDR3 length is 15 residues. Germline trimming cut 4 bases from V and 2 bases from J; bases unmatched to any gene: 8. CDR3 residues: CASSPGQGVPYEQYF. The CDR3 DNA sequence: TGCGCCAGCAGCCCCGGACAGGGCGTTCCCTACGAGCAGTACTTC.

This clonotype showed up just a few times. This sequence may be a read error, since a much larger clone differs from it by one base. The chain has TRBV2 and TRBJ2-3; 8 positions match TRBD1. The closer fit of TRBJ1-5 to the DNA end suggests the J call may be wrong. Germline CDR1 is SNHLY and CDR2 is FYNNEI. The CDR3 extends over 15 amino acids. CDR3 in DNA: TGTGCCAGCAGACGGACAGGGTTGAACACAGATACGCAGCATTTT. This codes for CASRRTGLNTDTQHF.

This clonotype was recorded at least ten times. The V call is TRBV12-3 or TRBV12-4, the J call TRBJ1-2, with D unresolved. V lost 0 bases to trimming and J lost 7 bases, with 12 bases between them. The CDR3 totals 14 residues. This chain's CDR3 is CASSLARQWGGYTF. As DNA, the CDR3 is TGTGCCAGCAGTTTAGCGCGGCAGTGGGGTGGCTACACCTTC.

This chain links TRBV6-6 with TRBJ1-1, with D perhaps matching TRBD1 (6 bases). The CDR3 spans 14 residues. The germline CDR1 and CDR2 sequences are MNHNY and SVGAGI (reference sequence). Trimming left V 2 bases short and J 4 bases short, with 11 bases between. CDR3 residues: CASSYQTGTTEAFF. In nucleotides, the CDR3 is TGTGCCAGCAGTTACCAAACAGGGACCACTGAAGCTTTCTTT.

DNA of the CDR3: TGTGCCAGCAGCTTAGTGACGGGGGCCTACAATGAGCAGTTCTTC. Amino acid sequence: CASSLVTGAYNEQFF. The V gene is TRBV11-1, the J gene TRBJ2-1; D is possibly TRBD2 (6 bases). The CDR3 totals 15 residues. The V end was cut by 1 base, the J end by 2 bases, with 9 bases between. CDR1 is SGHAT, CDR2 FQDESV, per germline (reference sequence).

The chain joins TRBV18 to TRBJ1-1, with 12 bases lining up with TRBD1. Looked up from germline, CDR1 is KGHSH and CDR2 is LQKENI. The V and J ends lost 8 bases and 5 bases, in that order; junction bases with no gene match: 9. CDR3 length equals 15 residues. The chain's CDR3 is CASSPGTGGLTEAFF. The CDR3 region has the DNA TGTGCCAGCAGCCCCGGGACAGGGGGCTTGACTGAAGCTTTCTTT.

The CDR3 DNA follows: TGTGCCAGCAGCCCCAGGGGGGGGGTTGGTCAGCCCCAGCATTTT. Its translation is CASSPRGGVGQPQHF. This chain joins TRBV3-1 and TRBJ1-5; 7 nucleotides match TRBD1. The ends lost 4 bases at V and 6 bases at J; junction bases unmatched: 9. The CDR3 spans 15 residues. Germline loops: CDR1 LGHDT, CDR2 YNNKEL (reference sequence).

The table lists this clonotype with many counts. The chain combines TRBV29-1 with TRBJ2-1; possibly TRBD1 or TRBD2 for D (5 bases each). CDR1 and CDR2 from the germline V gene are SQVTM and ANQGSEA. The V end was cut by 1 base, the J end by 4 bases, with 23 bases between. CDR3 length equals 18 residues. For the CDR3, the DNA is TGCAGCGTTGAAGGGGGGTTGGCAGCCCCTCTACCATACAATGAGCAGTTCTTC. This translates into CSVEGGLAAPLPYNEQFF.

The genes are TRBV4-1 and TRBJ2-4, with unresolved D. Trimming removed 0 bases from V and 7 bases from J, with 13 bases in between. The CDR3 runs 15 residues. Germline V gene data show CDR1 as MGHRA and CDR2 as YSYEKL. The DNA for the CDR3 is TGCGCCAGCAGCCAAGATGCAGGCGAAGGGAACATTCAGTACTTC. This translates into CASSQDAGEGNIQYF.

This clonotype came up a few times. For the CDR3, the DNA is TGTGCCATCATGGCCGCCCCGGGACAGGGGAACACAGATACGCAGTATTTT. This encodes CAIMAAPGQGNTDTQYF. This sequence joins TRBV10-3 and TRBJ2-3; TRBD1 agrees at 10 bases. The CDR3 extends over 17 amino acids. J lost 2 bases, V lost 7 bases, and 12 bases had no gene match. Per germline, CDR1 ENHRY and CDR2 SYGVKD.

The chain couples TRBV5-1 to TRBJ2-7; TRBD1 agrees at 7 bases. The CDR3 totals 16 residues. The germline gives CDR1 SGHRS, CDR2 YFSETQ. The V gene end was trimmed by 1 base and the J gene end by 0 bases; junction bases not matched to a gene: 7. The CDR3: CASSLLDRTYSYEQYF. The CDR3, as DNA: TGCGCCAGCAGCTTGTTGGACAGGACGTACTCCTACGAGCAGTACTTC.

This clonotype was counted only a few times. This may be a read error, as it is one base from a much larger clone. The rearrangement uses TRBV20-1 and TRBJ2-7; TRBD1 matches 8 bases. The end of the DNA fits TRBJ2-1 better, so the J call may be wrong. Per the germline V gene, CDR1 is DFQATT and CDR2 is SNEGSKA (reference sequence). CDR3 length: 12 residues. The CDR3 DNA follows: TGCAGTGGACAGGGGCGCTCCTACGAGCAGTTCTTC. It encodes CSGQGRSYEQFF.

Only a few counts were recorded for this clonotype. V gene TRBV6-5 combines with J gene TRBJ2-7, with D possibly called TRBD1 or TRBD2 (5 bases each). CDR1 and CDR2 from the germline V gene are MNHEY and SVGAGI. V lost 0 bases, J lost 3 bases, and 12 bases lay in between. The CDR3 length is 15 residues. CDR3 amino acids: CASSYSRGVGYEQYF. The CDR3 DNA follows: TGTGCCAGCAGTTACTCGAGGGGTGTGGGCTACGAGCAGTACTTC.

This clonotype was seen many times. The rearrangement uses TRBV20-1 and TRBJ2-7; 10 bases are shared with TRBD2. The CDR3 covers 14 residues. The junction had 5 bases not matched to a gene; V was cut back by 0 bases and J by 6 bases. Germline loops: CDR1 DFQATT, CDR2 SNEGSKA (reference sequence). The CDR3 coding sequence is TGCAGTGCTAGAGATGTTAGCGGGGGGCGCGAGCAGTACTTC. This translates into CSARDVSGGREQYF.

The chain carries TRBV15 and TRBJ1-6; D is perhaps TRBD1 (6 bases). The CDR3 runs to 19 residues. The V gene lost 0 bases and the J gene lost 3 bases, with 18 bases spanning the gap. The germline CDR1 and CDR2 sequences are LNHNV and YYDKDF (reference sequence). DNA of the CDR3: TGTGCCACCAGCAGAGATCAAGTAGAGGGACAACTCTATAATTCACCCCTCCACTTT. It encodes CATSRDQVEGQLYNSPLHF.

The V call is TRBV6-1, the J call TRBJ2-1, with 9 bases that match TRBD2. The germline V gene encodes CDR1 MNHNS and CDR2 SASEGT. The CDR3 covers 16 residues. The V and J ends lost 7 bases and 1 base, in that order; junction bases with no gene match: 8. CDR3 sequence reads: CASIPLAGVSYNEQFF. As DNA, the CDR3 is TGTGCCAGCATTCCACTAGCGGGCGTTTCCTACAATGAGCAGTTCTTC.

Many counts were recorded for this clonotype. The chain recombines TRBV25-1 with TRBJ1-2, with TRBD1 as a possible D gene (5 bases). The germline V gene encodes CDR1 MGHDK and CDR2 SYGVNS. Trimming took 0 bases from V and 5 from J, leaving 19 bases between them. The CDR3 is made up of 17 amino acids. The DNA of the CDR3 is TGTGCCAGCAGTGAATATGAGACAGACGACCCAACTTATGGCTACACCTTC. This translates into CASSEYETDDPTYGYTF.

This clonotype was observed a few times. CDR3 in DNA: TGTGCCAGCAGCTCCTTGGGGCACAATTCACCCCTCCACTTT. Encoded protein: CASSSLGHNSPLHF. The rearrangement links TRBV28 to TRBJ1-6; D might be TRBD1 (5 bases). Trimming shortened V by 6 bases and J by 7 bases, and 13 bases separated the two germline ends. The CDR3 is 14 amino acids. The germline gives CDR1 MDHEN, CDR2 SYDVKM. Variable domain in full (rest from reference TRBV28 and TRBJ1-6): DVKVTQSSRYLVKRTGEKVFLECVQDMDHENMFWYRQDPGLGLRLIYFSYDVKMKEKGDIPEGYSVSREKKERFSLILESASTNQTSMYLCASSSLGHNSPLHFGNGTRLTVT.